This T cell receptor (beta chain) was captured in a study of cytotoxic CD8 clonotypes in ibrutinib-treated CLL. Study summary: The group held 11 relapsed/refractory and around 14 treatment-naive patients, with roughly 17 IGHV unmutated.

Study-wide results and caveats: Public clonotypes occurred uncommonly; on treatment, they contracted or remained stable. Clonality rose at ibrutinib response and fell back toward baseline at progression. Circulating CD8+ T-cell counts were tracked by baseline clonality, which exceeded that of age-matched healthy donors.

Here immunoSEQ multiplex PCR was the method, and the copy in TCRdb shows in-frame clones only, minus some. The table includes approximately 150,000 clones, roughly 84% detected once. Trimming took 5 bases from V and 4 from J; bases not matched to a gene: 1. From germline, CDR1 is MNHEY and CDR2 SMNVEV (reference sequence). This CDR3 contains 13 residues. In regard to this clone: Antigen unknown.

This chain uses TRBV27 with TRBJ2-1, with 8 bases matching TRBD2. The receptor was derived from a human donor with chronic lymphocytic leukemia. Sequencing was performed on PBMCs, taken at disease progression, from a patient treated with ibrutinib. The CDR3 nucleotides read TGTGCCAGCAGTGGGACTAGTTACAATGAGCAGTTCTTC. Translating it yields CASSGTSYNEQFF.